The next 20 T cell receptor beta chains were all read from a single sample in a study of blood T cell repertoires in COVID-19. Using immunoSEQ multiplex PCR, the repertoire was profiled, and TCRdb retains in-frame clones only, with some absent. The profile shows 35,000 to 50,000 clones, around 90% of them singletons. Sequencing used peripheral blood. These receptor sequences come from a man aged 45-65 years with active COVID-19.

The V call is TRBV5-1, the J call TRBJ1-1, with a tentative D call TRBD1 (6 bases). Looked up from germline, CDR1 is SGHRS and CDR2 is YFSETQ. The ends were cut back, 2 bases at V and 0 bases at J, with 17 bases in the middle. The CDR3 is 17 residues long. DNA of the CDR3: TGCGCCAGCAGCTTAAAAGGGGACAAGGGTATGAACACTGAAGCTTTCTTT. Translated: CASSLKGDKGMNTEAFF.

The chain is built from TRBV3-1 (or the pseudogene TRBV3-2) and TRBJ1-2; possible D gene TRBD1, 6 bases. V was cut by 0 bases and J by 3 bases, with 11 bases left in between. This CDR3 contains 15 residues. CDR1 is LGHDT, CDR2 YNNKEL, per germline (reference sequence). Written as DNA, the CDR3 is TGTGCCAGCAGCCAAGAAGGGGGTACTCACTATGGCTACACCTTC. Its translation is CASSQEGGTHYGYTF.

The J gene is TRBJ2-2, the V gene TRBV6-1; the match to TRBD1 covers 7 bases. The V gene's germline CDR1 is MNHNS and CDR2 SASEGT. V lost 3 bases and J lost 4; bases outside the gene matches: 8. The CDR3 loop spans 16 amino acids. The CDR3 DNA sequence: TGTGCCAGCAGTGAGCTAAAGGGACAGAGCACCGGGGAGCTGTTTTTT. It yields the protein CASSELKGQSTGELFF.

In nucleotides, the CDR3 is TGCGCCAGCAGCGTTCGGGAAGGCACAGATACGCAGTATTTT. It codes for CASSVREGTDTQYF. The chain links TRBV5-1 to TRBJ2-3; D is perhaps TRBD2 (5 bases). V was clipped by 4 bases and J by 1 base, with 10 bases between them. CDR3 length equals 14 residues. Germline V gives CDR1 SGHRS, CDR2 YFSETQ.

V and J are TRBV28 and TRBJ1-6; the D gene is possibly TRBD1 (6 bases). Germline lookup yields CDR1 MDHEN and CDR2 SYDVKM. The CDR3 is 14 amino acids. Trimming stripped 6 bases from V and 10 bases from J, with 16 bases between. CDR3 coding DNA: TGTGCCAGCAGAATTTACCATGGGGGCTCACCCCTCCACTTT. Translated, it gives CASRIYHGGSPLHF.

This clone was seen a single time. V is TRBV6-5 and J is TRBJ2-7, with TRBD2 matching over 14 bases. The CDR3 length is 13 residues. Germline V CDR1 and CDR2: MNHEY, SVGAGI. After removal of 8 bases from V and 4 bases from J, the junction contained 1 base not matched to a gene. The CDR3 DNA reads TGTGCCAGCCGGACTAGCGGGGGGTACGAGCAGTACTTC. Translation: CASRTSGGYEQYF.

This chain joins TRBV15 and TRBJ1-2; 7 nucleotides match TRBD1. Looked up from germline, CDR1 is LNHNV and CDR2 is YYDKDF (reference sequence). The CDR3 loop spans 14 amino acids. The V gene end was trimmed by 6 bases and the J gene end by 4 bases; junction bases not matched to a gene: 8. CDR3 amino acids: CATRSTGTAYGYTF. The DNA for the CDR3 is TGTGCCACCAGGAGTACCGGGACAGCCTATGGCTACACCTTC.

The V and J genes are TRBV20-1 and TRBJ1-2, with D possibly matching TRBD1 (6 bases). Germline V CDR1 and CDR2: DFQATT, SNEGSKA (reference sequence). The V gene lost 6 bases and the J gene lost 5 bases, with 10 bases spanning the gap. This CDR3 has 11 residues. The CDR3, as DNA: TGCAGTGCGCGACAGGAGTATGGCTACACCTTC. Translating gives CSARQEYGYTF.

The V gene is TRBV9, the J gene TRBJ2-5; maybe TRBD1 (6 bases). Trimming stripped 0 bases from V and 1 base from J, with 16 bases between. Germline V gene data show CDR1 as SGDLS and CDR2 as YYNGEE. This CDR3 is built from 17 residues. Written as DNA, the CDR3 is TGTGCCAGCAGCGTAGCTTTAGGGGGTCCCGCCCAAGAGACCCAGTACTTC. It specifies CASSVALGGPAQETQYF.

The rearrangement uses TRBV3-1 (or the pseudogene TRBV3-2) and TRBJ1-1; D is ambiguous. The V end was cut by 4 bases, the J end by 1 base, with 10 bases between. CDR1 LGHDT and CDR2 YNNKEL come from the germline V gene (reference sequence). This CDR3 has 14 amino acids. The CDR3 DNA reads as TGTGCCAGCAGCCCCCGTGCAGGGAACACTGAAGCTTTCTTT. It yields the protein CASSPRAGNTEAFF.

As regards this clone: It is unclear where the CDR3 begins or ends on the DNA, so no DNA is shown, and the CDR3 is as TCRdb lists it. The rearrangement uses TRBV29-1 and TRBJ1-2; the table's D call TRBD1 went unverified against the DNA. Per germline, CDR1 SQVTM and CDR2 ANQGSEA. A total of 11 residues make up the CDR3, ends included. CDR3 sequence: CSVAQGAGPSF.

The chain combines TRBV12-3 or TRBV12-4 with TRBJ1-1; D is unresolved. The germline V and J ends were trimmed by 5 bases and 0 bases, with 7 bases remaining between them. The CDR3 loop spans 13 amino acids. CDR3 amino acids: CASSQTVNTEAFF. CDR3 nucleotides: TGTGCCAGCAGTCAAACGGTGAACACTGAAGCTTTCTTT.

The chain links TRBV5-4 to TRBJ1-1; D possibly corresponds to TRBD1 (5 bases). The CDR3 has 16 residues. From germline, CDR1 is SGHNT and CDR2 YYREEE (reference sequence). Trimming cost V 0 bases and J 5 bases, with 17 bases left between them. The CDR3 DNA sequence: TGTGCCAGCAGCTTGGCCAGGGCCAGGGCGGGGACTGAAGCTTTCTTT. It is translated as CASSLARARAGTEAFF. Using reference TRBV5-4 and TRBJ1-1 for the parts outside the CDR3, the full variable domain is ETGVTQSPTHLIKTRGQQVTLRCSSQSGHNTVSWYQQALGQGPQFIFQYYREEENGRGNFPPRFSGLQFPNYSSELNVNALELDDSALYLCASSLARARAGTEAFFGQGTRLTVV.

The J gene is TRBJ1-1, the V gene TRBV12-3 or TRBV12-4; TRBD1 matches 7 bases. The CDR3 runs to 13 residues. Trimming took 5 bases from V and 4 from J; bases not matched to a gene: 4. CDR3 residues: CASSTGDRTEAFF. In DNA, the CDR3 is TGTGCCAGCAGTACAGGGGATCGCACTGAAGCTTTCTTT.

The rearrangement uses TRBV6-5 and TRBJ1-6; D unclear. Germline CDR1 reads MNHEY; CDR2 reads SVGAGI. V was pared by 6 bases and J by 2 bases, with 5 bases between. The CDR3 contains 13 residues. The CDR3 region is CASRSTYNSPLHF. The CDR3 nucleotides read TGTGCCAGCAGGTCCACCTATAATTCACCCCTCCACTTT.

The V gene is TRBV6-5, the J gene TRBJ1-4; D not certain. V gave up 9 bases and J gave up 5 bases, with 13 bases separating them. This CDR3 region has 13 residues. CDR1 and CDR2 (germline): MNHEY, SVGAGI. The CDR3 region has the DNA TGTGCCAGTTTTTGGACGGGGAATGAAAAACTGTTTTTT. It codes for CASFWTGNEKLFF.

The chain links TRBV14 to TRBJ2-5; possibly TRBD2 for D (6 bases). The germline V gene encodes CDR1 SGHDN and CDR2 FVKESK. Trimming removed 0 bases from V and 7 bases from J, with 9 bases in between. The CDR3 extends over 13 amino acids. The CDR3 coding sequence is TGTGCCAGCAGCCAAGATAACGGGGGGACCCAGTACTTC. Its protein is CASSQDNGGTQYF. Full variable domain (missing parts from reference TRBV14 and TRBJ2-5): EAGVTQFPSHSVIEKGQTVTLRCDPISGHDNLYWYRRVMGKEIKFLLHFVKESKQDESGMPNNRFLAERTGGTYSTLKVQPAELEDSGVYFCASSQDNGGTQYFGPGTRLLVL.

This chain uses TRBV5-1 with TRBJ2-3; 13 nucleotides match TRBD2. The CDR3 runs to 16 residues. Germline assignment: CDR1 SGHRS and CDR2 YFSETQ. Losses at the gene ends were 4 bases for V and 3 bases for J; bases not matched to a gene: 5. DNA of the CDR3: TGCGCCAGCAGCGCCGGGACTAGCGGGGTTACAGATACGCAGTATTTT. This codes for CASSAGTSGVTDTQYF.

V is TRBV7-6 and J is TRBJ1-1; maybe TRBD1 (6 bases). This CDR3 region has 17 residues. Deletions cut 4 bases from V and 1 base from J, with 19 bases between. Germline loops: CDR1 SGHVS, CDR2 FNYEAQ. CDR3 sequence reads: CASSYPGHSFSNTEAFF. CDR3 DNA: TGTGCCAGCAGCTATCCGGGACATTCTTTCTCGAACACTGAAGCTTTCTTT. The full variable domain, rest sourced from reference TRBV7-6 and TRBJ1-1, is GAGVSQSPRYKVTKRGQDVALRCDPISGHVSLYWYRQALGQGPEFLTYFNYEAQQDKSGLPNDRFSAERPEGSISTLTIQRTEQRDSAMYRCASSYPGHSFSNTEAFFGQGTRLTVV.

The chain couples TRBV10-1 to TRBJ2-3; maybe TRBD1 (6 bases). The CDR3 covers 13 residues. CDR1 WNHNN and CDR2 SYGVQD come from the germline V gene (reference sequence). With 8 bases removed from V and 2 bases from J, the gap between germline ends came to 11 bases. CDR3 DNA sequence: TGCGCCAGCCAGGACAGAATCACAGATACGCAGTATTTT. Translated: CASQDRITDTQYF.